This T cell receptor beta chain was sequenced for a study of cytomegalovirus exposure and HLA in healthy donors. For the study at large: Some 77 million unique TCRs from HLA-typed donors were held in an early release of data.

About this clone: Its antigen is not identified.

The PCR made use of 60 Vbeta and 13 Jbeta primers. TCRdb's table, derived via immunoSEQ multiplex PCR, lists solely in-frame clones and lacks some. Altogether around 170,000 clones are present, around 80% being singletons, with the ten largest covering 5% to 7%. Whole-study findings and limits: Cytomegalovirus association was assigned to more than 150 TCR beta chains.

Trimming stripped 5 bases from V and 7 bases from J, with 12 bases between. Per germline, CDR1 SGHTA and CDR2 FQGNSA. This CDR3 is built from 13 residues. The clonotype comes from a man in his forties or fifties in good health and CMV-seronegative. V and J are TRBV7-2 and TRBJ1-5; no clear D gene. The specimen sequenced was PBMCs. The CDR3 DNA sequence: TGTGCCAGCAGCCCCAACGCTGCGCAGCCCCAGCATTTT. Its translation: CASSPNAAQPQHF.